One sample yielded the 15 T cell receptor beta chains listed below, sequenced in a study of T cells in Graves' hyperthyroidism and ophthalmopathy. The TCR beta CDR3 regions underwent amplification using RNA transcripts as the source. The study used the HTBI primer set for a first-round RT-PCR of the TCR CDR3. TCRdb re-called the multiplex PCR reads through MiXCR, storing one row per CDR3 protein. The sample includes around 700,000 distinct CDR3 sequences, 35% of them seen just once. The sequencing sample was made of blood. Receptors originate from a woman in her thirties or forties with Graves' hyperthyroidism.

CDR3 residues: CATGTSPGNSPLHF. Written as DNA, the CDR3 is TGTGCCACCGGGACCTCGCCGGGTAATTCACCCCTCCACTTT. The J gene is TRBJ1-6, the V gene TRBV7-2, with D possibly being TRBD1 (5 bases). The CDR3 totals 14 residues. Per germline, CDR1 SGHTA and CDR2 FQGNSA. Trimming took off 10 bases at V and 6 bases at J, with 16 bases between the two ends.

Concerning this clonotype itself: A much larger clone lies one base from this, so it may be a read error. The V and J genes are TRBV4-2 and TRBJ1-2, with D uncertain. CDR1 LGHNA and CDR2 YNFKEQ come from the germline V gene. The CDR3 covers 14 residues. CDR3 amino acids: CASSLLPRNYGHTF. As DNA, the CDR3 is TGTGCCAGCAGCCTACTGCCCCGAAACTATGGCCACACCTTC.

This clonotype came up a few times. This chain links TRBV6-5 with TRBJ2-7; a weak D match, TRBD1 (5 bases). Trimming removed 2 bases at V and 2 bases at J, with 10 bases between. CDR3 length: 14 amino acids. From germline, CDR1 is MNHEY and CDR2 SVGAGI. The CDR3 nucleotides are TGTGCCAGCAGTTACCCCGGACAAACCTACGAGCAGTACTTC. Its protein product is CASSYPGQTYEQYF.

This clonotype was detected once. Possible read error: a much larger clone is one base away. The rearrangement links TRBV9 to TRBJ2-7, with TRBD1 identical over 7 bases. V dropped 3 bases and J dropped 4; count of bases not matched to a gene: 7. Germline CDR1 reads SGDLS; CDR2 reads YYNGEE. There are 14 residues in the CDR3. CDR3 region: CASSAPGGQYEQYF. CDR3 sequence (DNA): TGTGCCAGCAGCGCCCCAGGGGGACAGTACGAGCAGTACTTC.

The chain uses TRBV15 and TRBJ2-5; D is possibly TRBD2 (6 bases). V gave up 4 bases and J gave up 5 bases, with 14 bases separating them. The length of the CDR3 is 14 residues. CDR1 and CDR2 from the germline V gene are LNHNV and YYDKDF (reference sequence). The CDR3 loop is CATSIGGGLETQYF. As DNA, the CDR3 is TGTGCCACCAGCATCGGAGGAGGGCTCGAGACCCAGTACTTC.

Many counts were recorded for this clonotype. V usage is TRBV14 and J usage is TRBJ2-7, with TRBD1 matching over 8 bases. The CDR3 totals 16 residues. The germline V gene encodes CDR1 SGHDN and CDR2 FVKESK. V lost 1 base and J lost 0; bases outside the gene matches: 5. CDR3 region: CASSQGQGKSSYEQYF. The CDR3 nucleotides are TGTGCCAGCAGCCAAGGACAGGGGAAGAGCTCCTACGAGCAGTACTTC.

The gene calls are TRBV7-2 and TRBJ2-1; 8 bases are shared with TRBD2. The CDR3 runs 15 residues. After removal of 4 bases from V and 8 bases from J, the junction contained 10 bases not matched to a gene. Per the germline V gene, CDR1 is SGHTA and CDR2 is FQGNSA. CDR3 nucleotides: TGTGCCAGCAGCTCAGGACTAGCAATTATCGATGAGCAGTTCTTC. Residues: CASSSGLAIIDEQFF.

This clonotype has only a few counts. This chain uses TRBV7-9 with TRBJ2-2, with D possibly being TRBD2 (6 bases). The V gene lost 8 bases and the J gene lost 8 bases, with 27 bases spanning the gap. There are 17 residues in the CDR3. Germline loops: CDR1 SEHNR, CDR2 FQNEAQ (reference sequence). CDR3 nucleotide sequence: TGTGCCAGCCGTCCCCCTTCGTCTGGCGGGGACGCGGGGGAGCTGTTTTTT. Translated, it gives CASRPPSSGGDAGELFF.

At least ten counts were recorded for this clonotype. V and J are TRBV20-1 and TRBJ1-1; D might be TRBD1 (5 bases). The length of the CDR3 is 15 residues. The V end lost 0 bases, the J end lost 0 bases, and 11 bases lay between the germline ends. Germline V gene sequence: CDR1 DFQATT, CDR2 SNEGSKA (reference sequence). In DNA, the CDR3 is TGCAGTGCTAGAGATCATGGGGCGGTGAACACTGAAGCTTTCTTT. It encodes CSARDHGAVNTEAFF.

The sample holds many counts of this clonotype. The chain joins TRBV7-9 to TRBJ1-1, with TRBD1 identical over 7 bases. Germline CDR1 reads SEHNR; CDR2 reads FQNEAQ (reference sequence). Trimming at V came to 6 bases and at J to 0 bases, leaving 7 bases not matched to a gene. The CDR3 runs to 15 residues. The CDR3 region is CASSPGTAMNTEAFF. Written as DNA, the CDR3 is TGTGCCAGCAGTCCCGGGACAGCCATGAACACTGAAGCTTTCTTT.

Note on this clonotype: A read error is possible here, since a much larger clone lies one base away. The chain joins TRBV7-2 to TRBJ2-2; 7 nucleotides line up with TRBD2. Germline CDR1 is SGHTA and CDR2 is FQGNSA. The CDR3 consists of 15 residues. The CDR3 reads CAGRPGLVGTGELFF. Here the CDR3 DNA reads TGTGCCGGCAGGCCCGGACTAGTGGGGACCGGGGAGCTGTTTTTT.

This rearrangement joins TRBV10-3 to TRBJ1-1; TRBD1 is a possible D gene (5 bases). V lost 10 bases, J lost 6 bases, and 24 bases lay in between. Germline loops: CDR1 ENHRY, CDR2 SYGVKD. The CDR3 extends over 15 amino acids. CDR3 nucleotides: TGTGCCAGCAGCCTTGATAACCAGGGTCATCCTGAAGCTTTCTTT. The encoded protein is CASSLDNQGHPEAFF.

This clonotype was counted many times. The chain joins TRBV7-9 to TRBJ2-2, with TRBD1 as a possible D gene (5 bases). V was clipped by 3 bases and J by 2 bases, with 31 bases between them. The CDR3 has 22 residues. Germline V gene data show CDR1 as SEHNR and CDR2 as FQNEAQ (reference sequence). The CDR3 sequence is CASSFSMGFGRQRPINTGELFF. In DNA form, the CDR3 reads TGTGCCAGCAGCTTCTCGATGGGTTTCGGTCGACAGAGGCCCATCAACACCGGGGAGCTGTTTTTT.

This clonotype was detected many times. This sequence joins TRBV7-9 and TRBJ1-4; TRBD1 matches at 9 bases. V shed 4 bases and J 8 bases; nucleotides not matched to a gene: 5. This CDR3 region has 14 residues. Germline values: CDR1 SEHNR, CDR2 FQNEAQ (reference sequence). The CDR3 DNA follows: TGTGCCAGCAGCTCCGGGACAGGGACCGAAAAACTGTTTTTT. Its translation is CASSSGTGTEKLFF. Full variable domain (rest looked up from reference TRBV7-9 and TRBJ1-4): DTGVSQNPRHKITKRGQNVTFRCDPISEHNRLYWYRQTLGQGPEFLTYFQNEAQLEKSRLLSDRFSAERPKGSFSTLEIQRTEQGDSAMYLCASSSGTGTEKLFFGSGTQLSVL.

The chain combines TRBV10-3 with TRBJ2-5; 12 bases agree with TRBD1. The CDR3 length is 15 residues. Germline values: CDR1 ENHRY, CDR2 SYGVKD. Trimming took 6 bases from V and 5 from J; bases not matched to a gene: 7. DNA for the CDR3: TGTGCCATCAGGAGCCGGGACAGGGGGCGCGAGACCCAGTACTTC. Its protein product is CAIRSRDRGRETQYF.